What follows are 16 T cell receptor beta chains derived from one specimen sequenced in a study of blood T cell repertoires in COVID-19. Produced via immunoSEQ multiplex PCR; TCRdb's table is partial and in-frame only. The sample lists about 230,000 clones; 80% to 85% were seen once. The specimen sequenced was peripheral blood. The source is a woman of 80 years or more with active or convalescent COVID-19.

The chain links TRBV2 to TRBJ1-2; D not resolved. This CDR3 is built from 12 residues. Germline V gene lookup returns CDR1 SNHLY and CDR2 FYNNEI. The V and J ends lost 1 base and 5 bases respectively, with 5 bases between them. This CDR3 is CASSEGGYGYTF. Written as DNA, the CDR3 is TGTGCCAGCAGTGAAGGAGGGTATGGCTACACCTTC.

J is TRBJ2-7 and V is TRBV20-1; TRBD2 matches at 10 bases. The trim removed 3 bases at V and 1 base at J, leaving 9 bases unmatched. The V gene's germline CDR1 is DFQATT and CDR2 SNEGSKA (reference sequence). The CDR3 is 16 amino acids. This chain's CDR3 is CSASHSGTSASYEQYF. The CDR3 DNA is TGCAGTGCTAGTCATTCCGGGACTAGCGCATCCTACGAGCAGTACTTC.

The V call is TRBV21-1, the J call TRBJ1-6. TRBV21-1 is marked as a pseudogene. This CDR3 is 17 amino acids long. The CDR3 spells CASSLGGGSTWCSPLHF. The CDR3 region has the DNA TGTGCCAGCAGCCTGGGCGGAGGGTCGACGTGGTGTTCACCCCTCCACTTT.

The V and J genes are TRBV18 and TRBJ2-7; 10 positions match TRBD1. The CDR3 consists of 16 residues. Germline assignment: CDR1 KGHSH and CDR2 LQKENI. V lost 3 bases and J lost 5; bases outside the gene matches: 10. The CDR3 bases are TGTGCCAGCTCACCCTGGAGGGACAGGGGTTGGAACGAGCAGTACTTC. It is translated as CASSPWRDRGWNEQYF.

The chain links TRBV9 to TRBJ1-1, with 7 bases identical to TRBD1. There are 15 residues in the CDR3. The germline CDR1 and CDR2 sequences are SGDLS and YYNGEE. V lost 3 bases to trimming and J lost 1 base; unmatched junction nucleotides: 6. CDR3 bases: TGTGCCAGCAGCGAGGGGTCAGGGGGGAACACTGAAGCTTTCTTT. It yields the protein CASSEGSGGNTEAFF.

This rearrangement joins TRBV12-3 or TRBV12-4 to TRBJ2-5; D is uncertain. The CDR3 contains 12 residues. V shed 3 bases and J shed 4 bases, with 6 bases lying between them. The CDR3: CASSFSGETQYF. The CDR3 DNA sequence: TGTGCCAGCAGTTTCTCGGGAGAGACCCAGTACTTC.

The CDR3 nucleotides are TGTGCCAGTAGTAGGACAGGGTCTGATGGCTACACCTTC. It specifies CASSRTGSDGYTF. The chain couples TRBV19 to TRBJ1-2, with 8 nucleotides matching TRBD1. This CDR3 is 13 amino acids long. V lost 4 bases, J lost 6 bases, and 4 bases stayed unmatched. Germline CDR1 LNHDA, CDR2 SQIVND (reference sequence). Based on the CDR3 plus reference TRBV19 and TRBJ1-2, the full variable domain is DGGITQSPKYLFRKEGQNVTLSCEQNLNHDAMYWYRQDPGQGLRLIYYSQIVNDFQKGDIAEGYSVSREKKESFPLTVTSAQKNPTAFYLCASSRTGSDGYTFGSGTRLTVV.

The CDR3 DNA reads as TGCAGCGTTCATAGGGACAGCATGAACACTGAAGCTTTCTTT. Protein sequence: CSVHRDSMNTEAFF. V and J are TRBV29-1 and TRBJ1-1; 7 bases fit TRBD1. V dropped 5 bases and J dropped 0; count of bases not matched to a gene: 6. From germline, CDR1 is SQVTM and CDR2 ANQGSEA. This CDR3 has 14 residues.

The chain joins TRBV12-3 or TRBV12-4 to TRBJ2-2; the match to TRBD2 covers 7 bases. The CDR3 runs 13 residues. V shed 7 bases, J shed 4 bases, and the junction held 3 bases outside the gene matches. The CDR3 DNA sequence: TGTGCCAGCACAGGGAGGGGCACCGGGGAGCTGTTTTTT. Translation gives CASTGRGTGELFF.

V usage is TRBV3-1 (or the pseudogene TRBV3-2) and J usage is TRBJ2-3; 11 positions agree with TRBD2. This CDR3 contains 16 residues. The junction had 6 bases not matched to a gene; V was cut back by 5 bases and J by 2 bases. Germline V lookup: CDR1 LGHDT, CDR2 YNNKEL (reference sequence). CDR3 nucleotide sequence: TGTGCCAGCAGCTACGTAGCGGGGGGGCTCACAGATACGCAGTATTTT. This codes for CASSYVAGGLTDTQYF.

This chain connects TRBV3-1 (or the pseudogene TRBV3-2) to TRBJ1-1; D not resolved. The CDR3 consists of 12 residues. The V end lost 3 bases, the J end lost 7 bases, and 9 bases lay between the germline ends. The germline V gene encodes CDR1 LGHDT and CDR2 YNNKEL (reference sequence). CDR3 nucleotides: TGTGCCAGCAGCCAGGCACGGGGTGAAGCTTTCTTT. Translated, it gives CASSQARGEAFF.

The chain employs TRBV30 and TRBJ2-7; possible D gene TRBD2, 5 bases. Trimming shortened V by 4 bases and J by 7 bases, and 17 bases separated the two germline ends. CDR1 GTSNPN and CDR2 SVGIG come from the germline V gene (reference sequence). This CDR3 is built from 13 residues. This chain's CDR3 is CAWKGVGVGEQYF. In DNA form, the CDR3 reads TGTGCCTGGAAAGGTGTGGGAGTGGGGGAGCAGTACTTC.

The chain recombines TRBV28 with TRBJ2-5, with 8 positions matching TRBD2. The ends lost 9 bases at V and 5 bases at J; junction bases unmatched: 14. CDR1 and CDR2 from the germline V gene are MDHEN and SYDVKM. The CDR3 runs to 15 residues. CDR3 protein: CASHRGGGRRETQYF. For the CDR3, the DNA is TGTGCCAGTCATCGGGGCGGGGGGCGACGGGAGACCCAGTACTTC. The whole variable domain, remainder taken from reference TRBV28 and TRBJ2-5, is DVKVTQSSRYLVKRTGEKVFLECVQDMDHENMFWYRQDPGLGLRLIYFSYDVKMKEKGDIPEGYSVSREKKERFSLILESASTNQTSMYLCASHRGGGRRETQYFGPGTRLLVL.

This clone was seen a single time. The chain carries TRBV6-5 and TRBJ2-1; 8 bases align to TRBD2. Trimming removed 2 bases from V and 4 bases from J; junction bases left unmatched: 4. Germline values: CDR1 MNHEY, CDR2 SVGAGI. The CDR3 consists of 15 residues. The CDR3, as DNA: TGTGCCAGCAGTTACGTAGCGGGGATTTACAATGAGCAGTTCTTC. This sequence encodes CASSYVAGIYNEQFF.

A single count supports this clone. This rearrangement joins TRBV19 to TRBJ2-4, with 14 bases fitting TRBD2. Germline values: CDR1 LNHDA, CDR2 SQIVND (reference sequence). This CDR3 spans 17 amino acids. V dropped 6 bases and J dropped 7; count of bases not matched to a gene: 11. Written as DNA, the CDR3 is TGTGCCAGTAGGGGACTAGCGGGGGACCGTGGAAAGAACATTCAGTACTTC. As protein: CASRGLAGDRGKNIQYF.

This clone was seen only a few times. This rearrangement joins TRBV5-5 to TRBJ1-6, with TRBD1 as a possible D gene (5 bases). Trimming removed 6 bases from V and 7 bases from J, with 14 bases in between. Looked up from germline, CDR1 is SGHKS and CDR2 is YYEKEE (reference sequence). The CDR3 is made up of 14 amino acids. The CDR3 loop is CASTPGVGNSPLHF. The CDR3 region has the DNA TGTGCCAGCACCCCGGGGGTGGGAAATTCACCCCTCCACTTT.